This T cell receptor (beta chain) was profiled in a study of cytomegalovirus exposure and HLA in healthy donors (dated by TCRdb to between 2016 and 2019). Study-level background: According to an earlier analysis of several hundred of the donors, roughly 180 million T cells yielded 120 million or so unique TCR beta sequences and about 300 Gb of sequence data. Donor age, sex, ethnicity and CMV serostatus were compiled together with the repertoire data. On average, roughly 250,000 unique TCR beta nucleotide sequences were sequenced per donor among about 400 genotyped donors of the cohort, with around 19% of those sequences being non-productive. Roughly 320 gigabases of sequencing data and around 88 million unique TCR sequences made up an early release that covered approximately 700 HLA-typed donors. To study patterns of TCR occurrence, a later analysis re-analyzed previously published TCR beta repertoires from 550 to 800 donors and added high-resolution HLA genotyping. An earlier analysis of several hundred of the donors used high-throughput TCR beta sequencing to judge whether each TCR beta V gene segment behaved as functional or pseudogenic. Among the roughly 410 genotyped donors, 81% belonged to the genetic ancestry cluster associated with self-reported Caucasian donors. The later analysis used no new phenotypic data to find candidate immune exposures, relying instead on TCR beta sequences and their occurrence across donors. High-throughput TCR immunosequencing, statistical association of individual TCRs with disease status, and machine learning were combined to predict cytomegalovirus infection status. A later genetic analysis took genome-wide SNP genotypes for about three fifths of the 666 donors and used that subset as a discovery cohort. A handful of DR-DQ haplotypes were treated as single units for association and clustering because of strong linkage in the cohort. In addition to the first cohort of around 670 subjects, a separate validation cohort of approximately 130 different subjects was used. Typing coverage varied by locus: roughly 620-630 donors for A, B, C, DRB1 and DQB1; about 520 for DQA1; around 570 for DPA1; fewer than 480 for DPB1. Both class I and class II loci were covered by HLA typing, at four-digit resolution. The T cell repertoires of about 700 subjects were profiled by immunosequencing and related to cytomegalovirus serostatus. Every discovery cohort repertoire had been produced on one sequencing platform. The study aimed to test whether cataloging public T cell receptors could reveal signatures of past pathogen exposure. The full study reports these points: It was suggested by the authors that the approach could potentially be generalized to other disease states and immunological phenotypes. When HLA alleles, especially DR and DQ, strongly co-occurred, attributing TCR associations to individual alleles was difficult. Most CMV-associated TCR beta chains appeared to be HLA-restricted in a later analysis, and the HLA associations seemed to be driven largely by CMV exposure. Because HLA typing was unavailable for some donors at each locus, only the typed subset was used in association tests. Compared with equally common non-associated chains, HLA-associated TCR beta chains in a later analysis were more clonally expanded and had lower generation probabilities. A total of roughly 160 TCR beta chains were listed by the study as associated with cytomegalovirus. Presence/absence analyses assumed roughly uniform sequencing depth across donors, an assumption that may not hold. The earlier analysis of approximately 560 of the donors excluded around 17 rarely observed V segments, including chromosome 9 orphons, because counts were too low. A later genetic analysis associated a missense DCLRE1C variant with V-gene and J-gene trimming of TCR beta chains, and an independent cohort replicated the association. CMV serostatus was the only immune exposure information available for the cohort. The classifier was reported to diagnose cytomegalovirus status with high specificity and sensitivity in both the original and validation cohorts. Most TCR sequences were observed very rarely across donors, whereas some public TCRs were present in many individuals. Several of the top co-occurrence clusters appeared to be linked to parvovirus B19, influenza, CMV and Epstein-Barr virus, according to a later analysis. A further reported finding was that TCR beta sequences accurately predicted the HLA-A and HLA-B alleles for most subjects in the first cohort. Linkage disequilibrium might explain the correlated functional status among segregating V segments, but an unknown experimental factor could not be excluded. Compared with the approximately 720-donor mean, donors in an Asian-associated ancestry cluster had fewer N-insertions in productive TCRs, according to a later genetic analysis. In vitro tests confirmed that three of the cytomegalovirus-associated TCR beta chains recognize cytomegalovirus antigens. A cluster of highly shared sequence variants was judged likely to represent a technical artifact of the sequencing pipeline. According to a later analysis, TCR association rates differed among HLA loci, with DRB1 alleles showing the most associated TCRs and HLA-C alleles showing the fewest. A later analysis associated 15,000 or so TCR beta sequences with specific HLA alleles at a false discovery rate of 0.05. This cohort had only TCR beta chains sequenced, and the lack of alpha or paired-chain data limited which features could be detected. Some IMGT-functional V segments, including TRBV6-2 and TRBV6-3, could not be told apart with the 87-base-pair reads, so those segments were excluded. In an earlier analysis of about 600 of the donors, most TCR beta V segments appeared in productive rearrangements about 90% or about 30% of the time, broadly matching IMGT annotations.

Comments on this clone: The specificity of this receptor is unknown. Base qualities were left out, and no much larger clone turns up one base away.

V and J lose 7 bases and 0 bases, and a span of 17 bases separates them. The CDR3 runs 16 residues from the cysteine to the phenylalanine. The retained sequence is limited to the CDR3, 48 bases, with the frame set at the first base. The cohort comprised several hundred healthy bone marrow donors. Cohort members were all nominally healthy when sampled, although unrecorded immune exposures were likely present. The donor was CMV seronegative and was included in the group of about 350 seronegative cohort members. A peripheral blood sample was collected from each donor, and TCR beta sequencing was performed on peripheral blood mononuclear cells. Genomic DNA extraction from the blood cell samples was performed with the Qiagen DNeasy Blood Extraction Kit. Receptor amplification or capture employed the immunoSEQ multiplex PCR assay. A mixture of 60 forward primers for TCR Vbeta segments and 13 reverse primers for TCR Jbeta segments was used in the multiplex PCR. The CDR3 region of rearranged TCR beta genes was amplified from genomic DNA with a multiplex PCR assay. On the Illumina HiSeq System, the amplified TCR beta libraries were sequenced as 87-base-pair reads. In the source study's methods: In a later analysis, roughly 80 million unique TCR beta chains were counted across the approximately 640 repertoires, and around 10 million of these chains were shared by at least two donors. A nearest-neighbor algorithm error-corrected the raw reads and collapsed the reads into unique sequences, merging closely related sequences to remove PCR and sequencing errors. Alignment of CDR3 sequences to IMGT reference sequences was used to assign V, D and J gene segments. For a sequence to be retained, a match of at least six nucleotides to both a V gene segment and a J gene segment was required. A rearrangement counted as productive if the CDR3 had no stop codons and remained in frame with V and J, and every other rearrangement counted as non-productive. Following IMGT convention, CDR3 was defined as the stretch from the second conserved V-encoded cysteine to the conserved J-encoded phenylalanine. The earlier analysis of some 600 of the donors excluded sequences that lacked an unambiguous match to a single V gene segment. In an earlier analysis of almost 600 of the donors, a V segment was called functional when productive rearrangements were above 56.7%, and segregating when the standard deviation between donors exceeded 5%. A statistical classification framework was built for diagnosing cytomegalovirus status from the catalog of TCR beta chain sequences. In a later analysis, V and J genes were assigned by comparing TCR nucleotide sequences against IMGT/GENE-DB human TR gene sequences. Using the TCRdist pipeline, a later analysis assigned CDR3 sequences along with most-parsimonious VDJ recombination scenarios. A later analysis defined each TCR beta chain by its CDR3 amino acid sequence plus V-gene family, and excluded reads lacking a unique V-gene family. As a way to deal with suspected cross-contamination and a sequencing artifact, a later analysis dropped over 550 nucleotide sequences that were highly shared and had low generation probability. A later analysis calculated a clonal expansion index for each public chain from normalized within-repertoire ranks of inferred template counts. In a later analysis, generation probabilities were computed using a VDJ recombination model fitted to out-of-frame rearrangements, and the results were checked against IGoR. In a later analysis, hypergeometric tests were used to score TCR-TCR, TCR-HLA and TCR-CMV co-occurrence, with a repertoire-size bias correction applied to TCR pairs. False discovery rates were estimated in a later analysis by permuting HLA or CMV assignments 20 times. A later analysis grouped co-occurring TCRs with DBSCAN, adding TCRdist sequence similarity when clustering within HLA-allele-positive subsets. Repertoires with fewer than 30,000 or more than 120,000 public chains, plus five repertoires with anomalous nucleotide sharing, were excluded from co-occurrence clustering. Held by TCRdb, this immuneACCESS table contains in-frame sequences only and omits some clones. Under half of the omission traces to an unresolved V gene where checked; the cause of the rest is unknown. V, J and clone size are taken as reported in that table, and D and trimming were inferred from the DNA itself. For this sample there are fewer than 200,000 clones; 80% appear just once. About 1.3% of the sample is taken by the ten largest.

The material sequenced was PBMCs. The sequence was obtained from a man younger than 40 in good health and CMV-seronegative. The chain is assembled from TRBV6-7 and TRBJ2-3, with an unclear D gene assignment. TRBV6-7 is an ORF for which the function is uncertain. The CDR3 reads as follows: CASNDPWRLSTDTQYF. The DNA reads as follows: TGTGCCAGCAACGACCCATGGCGACTTAGCACAGATACGCAGTATTTT.